The present TCR beta chain was sequenced within a study of cytomegalovirus exposure and HLA in healthy donors. The CDR3 sequence is 15 residues long. The V and J ends lost 3 bases and 3 bases respectively, with 14 bases between them. Germline CDR1 is KGHSH and CDR2 is LQKENI. PCR employed 60 Vbeta and 13 Jbeta primers. The assay was immunoSEQ multiplex PCR, and TCRdb's table has in-frame clones only and misses some. This table has some 110,000 clones, roughly 68% appearing once. This TCR was recovered from a woman between 25 and 40 years old in good health and CMV-seronegative. The sequenced sample consisted of PBMCs. The chain couples TRBV18 to TRBJ1-1; the D gene is possibly TRBD1 (5 bases). The CDR3: CASSPRAGLDTEAFF. For the CDR3, the DNA is TGTGCCAGCTCACCTAGGGCAGGGCTGGACACTGAAGCTTTCTTT.